The rows below give T cell receptor beta chains drawn from one sample of a study of early T cells in non-severe SARS-CoV-2 infection. TCRdb redid the calling of the 5' RACE reads with MiXCR, one entry per CDR3 protein. Among around 60,000 distinct CDR3 sequences, around 19% were seen once, and the ten largest hold about 8.8%. The sample was whole blood, taken at baseline. Receptors originate from an adult who was a healthcare worker with PCR-confirmed SARS-CoV-2 infection or an uninfected control (not recorded which). Each CDR3 is given without its conserved first and last residue.

>TRBJ1-2|TRBV28
ASSFEDLRYGYT
>TRBJ2-3|TRBV20-1
SARSSGNTDTQY
>TRBJ1-6|TRBV19
ASTPNRGRSYNSPLH
>TRBJ2-5|TRBV30
AWSVGVGFGPQETQY
>TRBJ1-1|TRBV5-1
ASSPGTGEAF
>TRBJ2-7|TRBV27
ASMSRRYEQY
>TRBJ1-6|TRBV3-1
ASSQTRGAINSPLH
>TRBJ1-2|TRBV7-9
ASSRDRAGYGYT
>TRBJ1-2|TRBV10-3
AISESQGNERGYT
>TRBJ2-7|TRBV5-4
ASSSQQGIYEQY
>TRBJ2-7|TRBV13
ASSFGLANEQY
>TRBJ2-1|TRBV20-1
SARSVISSYNEQF
>TRBJ2-3|TRBV12-3/TRBV12-4
ASSFGASSSTDTQY
>TRBJ1-1|TRBV5-1
ASSVTTGETEAF
>TRBJ1-3|TRBV19
ASTSPGNTIY
>TRBJ2-7|TRBV10-3
AISVGYEQY
>TRBJ1-1|TRBV5-1
ASSLGVMNTEAF
>TRBJ2-2|TRBV2
ASTRDRARTATGELF
>TRBJ2-7|TRBV12-3/TRBV12-4
ASSLAGSRYEQY
>TRBJ2-7|TRBV18
ASSPLGISSYEQY
>TRBJ2-3|TRBV29-1
SVDDKSPTQY
>TRBJ1-5|TRBV19
ASMSVYSNQPQH
>TRBJ1-1|TRBV13
ASSRGDTEAF
>TRBJ2-7|TRBV6-6
ASMTRQGSYYEQY
>TRBJ2-2|TRBV5-5
ASSLLASLAGELF
>TRBJ2-3|TRBV4-3
ASSQDPSSYTQY
>TRBJ1-4|TRBV28
ASSLATFEKLF
>TRBJ1-2|TRBV18
ASSPDRGRTYGYT
>TRBJ1-1|TRBV20-1
SAQTGTYSTEAF
>TRBJ2-1|TRBV18
ASSPSLAYEQF
>TRBJ1-4|TRBV6-5
ASSYSATNEKLF
>TRBJ2-1|TRBV2
ASSPTSGSDEQF
>TRBJ2-4|TRBV28
ASRSDRGTLAKNIQY
>TRBJ2-5|TRBV6-2/TRBV6-3
ASSYTAGDVEETQY
>TRBJ2-2|TRBV6-5
ASKPLGHPNTGELF
>TRBJ2-7|TRBV29-1
SAQDLTYEQY
>TRBJ2-1|TRBV3-1
ASSMDRGDEQF
>TRBJ2-2|TRBV29-1
SVLLSLNTGELF
>TRBJ2-7|TRBV4-3
ASSQDRGGTYEQY
>TRBJ1-1|TRBV5-1
ASSLVVPDTEAF
>TRBJ2-2|TRBV7-9
ASSSYRGRDTGELF
>TRBJ2-1|TRBV7-9
ASSHPRIEKVNEQF
>TRBJ2-4|TRBV20-1
SAREWETLAKNIQY
>TRBJ2-3|TRBV3-1
ASSQIAGGPDTQY
>TRBJ1-4|TRBV19
ASSTQGNGEKLF